This is a list of T cell receptor beta chains from one sample in a study of PD-1 blockade in classical Hodgkin lymphoma. Profiled with immunoSEQ multiplex PCR; TCRdb holds only in-frame clones, not every one. The sample shows roughly 100,000 clones, roughly 89% of them seen only once. Sequences were derived from peripheral blood mononuclear cells (PBMCs), sampled before the second cycle of nivolumab. The receptors were gathered from a human donor with classical Hodgkin lymphoma. CDR3s include the opening cysteine and the closing phenylalanine or tryptophan. Size is omitted from some rows. Given values are once, few, many or a class for expanded clones.

v_gene,j_gene,abundance,CDR3aa
TRBV5-1,TRBJ2-3,-,CASSLGAGLNTDTQYF
TRBV18,TRBJ1-2,-,CASSPPEGFGYTF
TRBV5-5,TRBJ1-5,-,CASSQGQGGGNQPQHF
TRBV6-5,TRBJ1-1,-,CASSRGETEAFF
TRBV30,TRBJ1-4,once,CALPEGGSNEKLFF
TRBV30,TRBJ1-2,-,CASLGTGQGFGYTF
TRBV19,TRBJ2-1,-,CASSIKGQGAAYNEQFF
TRBV29-1,TRBJ2-5,-,CSVEDQRETQYF
TRBV20-1,TRBJ2-5,-,CSVSRETQYF
TRBV5-4,TRBJ2-1,-,CASSRDLYNEQFF
TRBV5-5,TRBJ1-2,-,CASSFSTTGPGYTF